Following are 20 T cell receptor beta chains from one sample sequenced in a study of HIV-infected patients and healthy controls. The repertoire came from unfractionated whole blood and reflected all unsorted peripheral T cells. Reverse transcription used about 510 ng RNA and constant-region primers for alpha and beta. Each of the alpha and beta chains got its own library through chain-specific third strand synthesis with indices. TCRdb recomputed calls from the 5' RACE reads with MiXCR, one row per CDR3 protein. The sample records about 7,800 distinct CDR3 sequences, 6.1% being singletons. Sample: blood, taken before antiretroviral therapy. The receptors stem from an adult with HIV infection.

The sample holds many counts of this clonotype. The chain employs TRBV5-4 and TRBJ2-1; D remains unclear. The CDR3 loop spans 16 amino acids. In germline, CDR1 is SGHNT, CDR2 YYREEE (reference sequence). The germline V and J ends were trimmed by 0 bases and 0 bases, with 10 bases remaining between them. Written as DNA, the CDR3 is TGTGCCAGCAGCTTGGGCAGTGGCAGCTCCTACAATGAGCAGTTCTTC. The encoded protein is CASSLGSGSSYNEQFF.

This clonotype has only a few counts. The V call is TRBV9, the J call TRBJ1-1, with a weak D call TRBD1 (5 bases). The V and J ends lost 3 bases and 5 bases respectively, with 14 bases between them. Germline loops: CDR1 SGDLS, CDR2 YYNGEE. The CDR3 sequence is 14 residues long. The CDR3 reads CASSGGGIGTEAFF. The CDR3 bases are TGTGCCAGCAGCGGGGGGGGGATTGGAACTGAAGCTTTCTTT. The full variable domain, rest sourced from reference TRBV9 and TRBJ1-1, is DSGVTQTPKHLITATGQRVTLRCSPRSGDLSVYWYQQSLDQGLQFLIQYYNGEERAKGNILERFSAQQFPDLHSELNLSSLELGDSALYFCASSGGGIGTEAFFGQGTRLTVV.

This clonotype has a count of ten or more. The chain employs TRBV18 and TRBJ1-1; D ambiguous. This CDR3 has 15 residues. Germline CDR1 and CDR2: KGHSH and LQKENI. V lost 3 bases to trimming and J lost 1 base, with 12 bases between them. DNA of the CDR3: TGTGCCAGCTCACCCCGGGTGTCTAAGAACACTGAAGCTTTCTTT. It is translated as CASSPRVSKNTEAFF.

At least ten counts were recorded for this clonotype. Here the CDR3 reads CASSLIQGLRTEAFF. CDR3 DNA: TGTGCCAGCAGCTTAATCCAAGGGTTGAGGACTGAAGCTTTCTTT. J is TRBJ1-1 and V is TRBV7-6; D is unresolved. The V gene lost 2 bases and the J gene lost 5 bases, with 15 bases spanning the gap. Germline V gene lookup returns CDR1 SGHVS and CDR2 FNYEAQ. There are 15 residues in the CDR3.

Ten or more counts support this clonotype. The chain recombines TRBV25-1 with TRBJ2-5; 7 bases map to TRBD2. CDR1 and CDR2 (germline): MGHDK, SYGVNS. The CDR3 is 16 residues long. Trimming cost V 1 base and J 3 bases; bases outside gene matches: 8. The CDR3 protein is CASSEWGRDPKETQYF. The CDR3 nucleotides read TGTGCCAGCAGTGAATGGGGGAGGGATCCGAAAGAGACCCAGTACTTC.

This clonotype is labeled as medium-sized. The chain uses TRBV18 and TRBJ1-1, with D possibly TRBD1 on 6 matching bases. Germline V gene data show CDR1 as KGHSH and CDR2 as LQKENI. This CDR3 comprises 14 residues. Between the trimmed V and J ends, which lost 4 bases and 5 bases, there was a span of 14 bases. CDR3 sequence: CASSQGGSGTEAFF. The CDR3 DNA follows: TGTGCCAGCTCACAAGGGGGGAGCGGTACTGAAGCTTTCTTT.

This clonotype was seen ten or more times. The V and J genes are TRBV5-6 and TRBJ2-1, with 10 bases matching TRBD2. Trimming cost V 0 bases and J 6 bases; bases outside gene matches: 3. Germline V gives CDR1 SGHDT, CDR2 YYEEEE. The CDR3 runs 15 residues. In nucleotides, the CDR3 is TGTGCCAGCAGCTTGGTGGCTAGCGGGGGCAATGAGCAGTTCTTC. Protein product: CASSLVASGGNEQFF.

Turning to this clonotype: A single base separates this from a much larger clone, so it may be a read error. Likely a read error: the CDR3 ends without its conserved phenylalanine or tryptophan. The chain links TRBV7-9 to TRBJ1-3; D possibly corresponds to TRBD1 (5 bases). The CDR3 is made up of 16 amino acids. The germline V and J ends were trimmed by 5 bases and 0 bases, with 14 bases remaining between them. Germline V gene lookup returns CDR1 SEHNR and CDR2 FQNEAQ (reference sequence). CDR3 coding DNA: TGTGCCAGCAGCCCCTCGGGACTTAGCTCTGGAAACACCATATATCTT. It codes for CASSPSGLSSGNTIYL.

This clonotype has only a few counts. The rearrangement uses TRBV20-1 and TRBJ2-5; 8 nucleotides align to TRBD2. The CDR3 runs 15 residues. CDR1 and CDR2 (germline): DFQATT, SNEGSKA (reference sequence). V shed 3 bases and J 1 base; nucleotides not matched to a gene: 7. In DNA, the CDR3 is TGCAGTGCTAGGCCCCTAGCGGGCCTCCAAGAGACCCAGTACTTC. It encodes CSARPLAGLQETQYF.

In its sample, this clonotype is medium-sized. This chain connects TRBV7-6 to TRBJ2-2; 8 bases line up with TRBD2. Germline CDR1 and CDR2: SGHVS and FNYEAQ. V lost 5 bases to trimming and J lost 6 bases; unmatched junction nucleotides: 20. The CDR3 has 19 amino acids. This CDR3 reads CASSADPGTRVYSAGELFF. In DNA form, the CDR3 reads TGTGCCAGCAGCGCGGACCCCGGGACTAGAGTTTATTCGGCCGGGGAGCTGTTTTTT.

This clonotype occurred many times. The chain links TRBV24-1 to TRBJ2-2; no definite D call. The CDR3 covers 16 residues. Germline values: CDR1 KGHDR, CDR2 SFDVKD. Trimming pared 5 bases from V and 3 bases from J, leaving 15 bases between. The CDR3 nucleotides read TGTGCCACCAGTGGTGAAGCGATGGGCTACACCGGGGAGCTGTTTTTT. Encoded protein: CATSGEAMGYTGELFF.

This clonotype is labeled as medium-sized. This chain links TRBV5-1 with TRBJ2-3, with D perhaps matching TRBD1 or TRBD2 (5 bases each). The CDR3 length is 15 residues. Germline CDR1 SGHRS, CDR2 YFSETQ. The V gene lost 8 bases and the J gene lost 2 bases, with 18 bases spanning the gap. CDR3: CASNPSGAPTDTQYF. DNA for the CDR3: TGCGCCAGTAACCCTTCCGGGGCACCCACAGATACGCAGTATTTT. Complete variable domain (other parts from reference TRBV5-1 and TRBJ2-3): KAGVTQTPRYLIKTRGQQVTLSCSPISGHRSVSWYQQTPGQGLQFLFEYFSETQRNKGNFPGRFSGRQFSNSRSEMNVSTLELGDSALYLCASNPSGAPTDTQYFGPGTRLTVL.

The chain combines TRBV3-1 with TRBJ2-2, with 9 nucleotides matching TRBD1. From germline, CDR1 is LGHDT and CDR2 YNNKEL (reference sequence). The CDR3 is made up of 15 amino acids. J gave up 0 bases and V 4 bases, and 0 bases lay outside the gene matches. CDR3 region: CASSRQGANTGELFF. As DNA, the CDR3 is TGTGCCAGCAGCCGACAGGGGGCGAACACCGGGGAGCTGTTTTTT. Full variable domain (rest looked up from reference TRBV3-1 and TRBJ2-2): DTAVSQTPKYLVTQMGNDKSIKCEQNLGHDTMYWYKQDSKKFLKIMFSYNNKELIINETVPNRFSPKSPDKAHLNLHINSLELGDSAVYFCASSRQGANTGELFFGEGSRLTVL.

This clonotype came up many times. The chain recombines TRBV6-5 with TRBJ1-5; a weak D match, TRBD1 (5 bases). V lost 7 bases to trimming and J lost 4 bases, with 11 bases between them. In germline, CDR1 is MNHEY, CDR2 SVGAGI. This CDR3 has 13 amino acids. The CDR3: CASTLGGNQPQHF. CDR3 DNA sequence: TGTGCCAGCACCCTGGGGGGGAATCAGCCCCAGCATTTT.

This clonotype was detected many times. This rearrangement joins TRBV7-6 to TRBJ2-5; D could derive from TRBD1 or TRBD2 (5 bases each). This CDR3 is 15 amino acids long. With 7 bases removed from V and 1 base from J, the gap between germline ends came to 16 bases. Germline CDR1 reads SGHVS; CDR2 reads FNYEAQ. The CDR3 here is CASNPAGTSQETQYF. DNA of the CDR3: TGTGCCAGCAACCCTGCTGGGACCTCCCAAGAGACCCAGTACTTC. The whole variable domain, remainder taken from reference TRBV7-6 and TRBJ2-5, is GAGVSQSPRYKVTKRGQDVALRCDPISGHVSLYWYRQALGQGPEFLTYFNYEAQQDKSGLPNDRFSAERPEGSISTLTIQRTEQRDSAMYRCASNPAGTSQETQYFGPGTRLLVL.

Relative to its sample, this clonotype is medium-sized. The chain combines TRBV20-1 with TRBJ2-6, with a possible D match to TRBD1 (6 bases). V was cut by 0 bases and J by 0 bases, with 9 bases left in between. The CDR3 runs 16 residues. Germline V lookup: CDR1 DFQATT, CDR2 SNEGSKA (reference sequence). The CDR3 reads CSARDQGGSGANVLTF. The CDR3 bases are TGCAGTGCTAGAGATCAAGGGGGCTCTGGGGCCAACGTCCTGACTTTC.

This clonotype was detected a few times. The chain has TRBV5-6 and TRBJ1-4, with 8 bases matching TRBD1. The germline V gene encodes CDR1 SGHDT and CDR2 YYEEEE. The CDR3 extends over 16 amino acids. Losses at the gene ends were 2 bases for V and 6 bases for J; bases not matched to a gene: 9. CDR3 protein: CASSFDQGAQDEKLFF. The CDR3 nucleotides are TGTGCCAGCAGCTTCGATCAGGGGGCCCAGGATGAAAAACTGTTTTTT.

The table lists this clonotype with many counts. The gene calls are TRBV19 and TRBJ2-2, with D perhaps matching TRBD1 (5 bases). The CDR3 spans 12 residues. V was pared by 6 bases and J by 6 bases, with 8 bases between. Germline CDR1 is LNHDA and CDR2 is SQIVND (reference sequence). CDR3 loop: CASRDIAGELFF. The CDR3 DNA sequence: TGTGCCAGTAGGGACATTGCCGGGGAGCTGTTTTTT.

This clonotype is classed as medium-sized. The J gene is TRBJ1-1, the V gene TRBV28, with D tentatively TRBD1 (6 bases). Germline V gives CDR1 MDHEN, CDR2 SYDVKM. The ends were cut back, 3 bases at V and 4 bases at J, with 18 bases in the middle. The CDR3 contains 16 residues. The CDR3 sequence is CASSLPRTGRGTEAFF. The CDR3 DNA sequence: TGTGCCAGCAGTTTGCCCCGCACAGGGAGGGGCACTGAAGCTTTCTTT. The complete variable domain, with remaining parts taken from reference TRBV28 and TRBJ1-1, reads DVKVTQSSRYLVKRTGEKVFLECVQDMDHENMFWYRQDPGLGLRLIYFSYDVKMKEKGDIPEGYSVSREKKERFSLILESASTNQTSMYLCASSLPRTGRGTEAFFGQGTRLTVV.

This clonotype occurred many times. The CDR3, as DNA: TGTGCCAGCAGTTCAGGGTCGGGGGGAGCTTTCTTT. Translated: CASSSGSGGAFF. V and J are TRBV12-3 or TRBV12-4 and TRBJ1-1, with D perhaps matching TRBD1 (5 bases). V dropped 4 bases and J dropped 10 bases, with 13 bases sitting between them. This CDR3 region has 12 residues.